This T cell receptor beta chain comes out of a study of T cell responses to AZD1222 COVID-19 vaccine. The CDR3 runs to 13 residues. V lost 7 bases and J 7 bases, leaving 17 bases between the germline ends. In germline, CDR1 is SGHDT, CDR2 YYEEEE. Sequencing was performed with immunoSEQ multiplex PCR; in TCRdb, only in-frame clones are kept and a portion is missing. The profile shows about 140,000 clones, around 91% of them singletons. V and J are TRBV5-6 and TRBJ1-2; TRBD1 might be the D (6 bases). This clonotype was obtained from an adult in good health. The specimen was peripheral blood, collected on day 0 of AZD1222 vaccination. CDR3 bases: TGTGCCAGCCGTTTAGCGGGGGCTGGTGGCTACACCTTC. Translating it yields CASRLAGAGGYTF.